This TCR beta chain derives from a study of breast tumors, draining lymph nodes, adjacent tissues. Points from the study as a whole: Most tumor T cells seemingly derive from lymph node, then expand in tumor. Data only fit, rather than demonstrated, lymph node origin of most tumor T cells. Luminal-like breast cancer showed significantly greater tumor-nontumor repertoire similarity than basal-like breast cancer did.

Looked up from germline, CDR1 is DFQATT and CDR2 is SNEGSKA (reference sequence). This CDR3 comprises 14 residues. TCRdb independently ran MiXCR on the multiplex PCR reads; one entry per CDR3 protein. The data show under 250,000 distinct CDR3 sequences, with approximately 30% seen just once and over 1.1% held by the top ten. In its sample, this clonotype was seen many times. Its specificity is unknown. An end of the junction does not agree with germline; a read error may underlie this. The lymph nodes were axillary draining lymph nodes from breast cancer patients. Input material: axillary lymph node tissue. This chain links TRBV20-1 with TRBJ2-1; D possibly corresponds to TRBD2 (5 bases). The receptor's source is a female donor with breast cancer. Some clones in this sample may be carry-over from other donors' samples. The DNA of the CDR3 is TGCAGTGCTAGAGTAAGCGGCAACTACAATGGGCAGTTCTTC. Translated: CSARVSGNYNGQFF.